The clone carrying this T cell receptor (beta chain) was recorded at least ten times. The target antigen is unknown. The library was built from roughly 400 ng RNA with molecular barcoded adaptors for alpha/delta and beta/gamma chains. From the reads, TCRdb called clonotypes with MiXCR, one entry per CDR3 protein. The sample shows some 9,000 distinct CDR3 sequences, more than 15% of them seen only once. V shed 4 bases and J 3 bases; nucleotides not matched to a gene: 3. CDR1 and CDR2 (germline): SGHTS, YDEGEE. CDR3 size: 14 residues. This record comes from a study of read filtering for tumor transcriptome and immune sequencing. Study-level information: Revised staging placed under ten patients in R-ISS I, roughly 16 in II, 6 or 7 in III. After DNase treatment, RNA was made into whole-transcriptome libraries. IR-seq gave about 3.5 to 10.27 million TCR reads per sample; RNA-seq gave about 80 to 1,400.

General study results and limits: RNA-seq captured clonotypes less deeply and reliably than IR-seq.

The gene calls are TRBV5-8 and TRBJ2-7; TRBD1 aligns across 11 bases. The sequence derives from a donor aged 40 or older with multiple myeloma. The sample consisted of a population of CD138-negative cells sorted from bone marrow. CDR3 coding DNA: TGTGCCAGCAGCAAGGGGACAGGGGGCTACGAGCAGTACTTC. Translation: CASSKGTGGYEQYF.